This T cell receptor beta chain was captured in a study of T-cell reconstitution after alpha-beta-depleted transplantation in children (dated by TCRdb to about 2016). As for the study more broadly: The study quantitatively tracked T-cell immune reconstitution after TCRalphabeta/CD19-depleted allogeneic hematopoietic cell transplantation in children using TCR repertoire profiling. Summary of the overall study and its limitations: In some patients, the high TCRbeta diversity seen at day 60 was put down to recipient T cells and intrathymic progenitors that had survived conditioning. Over the following months the frequencies of hyperexpanded clones went down, and after one year T-cell counts and TCRbeta diversity were mostly credited to newly produced T cells. The apparently early alphabetaT-cell count recovery about two months after transplant was reportedly dependent on only several hundred rapidly expanded clones derived from non-depleted graft cells.

This clonotype came up many times. Its antigen target is currently unknown. Per-base qualities were not stored, and no clone one base away is much larger. The intended sense of this specimen's treatment or condition label: allogeneic hematopoietic cell transplantation with graft depleted of TCRalphabeta T cells and CD19 B cells. The transplant recipients were children given TCRalphabeta/CD19-depleted allogeneic hematopoietic cell grafts. Based on the germline V gene, the CDR1 and CDR2 sequences are MNHEY and SVGAGI. Reading from cysteine to phenylalanine, the CDR3 counts 14 amino acids. The only DNA kept is the CDR3, 42 bases in frame from the first base. The germline ends are 8 bases apart after V is trimmed by 0 bases and J by 3 bases. The library relied on PCR. Sequencing used an Illumina HiSeq 2500. To normalize quantification of the TCRbeta repertoire, the TCR libraries were built with molecular barcoding that relied on unique molecular identifiers. TCRdb passed the public sequencing reads through fastp at Q25 and MiXCR, retaining productive beta sequences. Every entry covers one CDR3 protein and lists the most common genes and DNA from its rows. This sample gives 250,000 to 300,000 distinct CDR3 sequences in total; less than 9.5% of them show up just once. The ten biggest clones cover 9.1% of the sample.

The material was peripheral blood, obtained 360 days after TCRalphabeta/CD19-depleted stem cell transplant. The receptor comes from a female patient aged 2 to 10 who had a stem cell transplant for Fanconi anemia, so the T cells may come from the graft donor. The chain is made from TRBV6-5 and TRBJ2-5; a confident D gene designation cannot be given. This receptor carries the CDR3 CASSYSHRKETQYF. The DNA reads as follows: TGTGCCAGCAGTTACTCGCACAGAAAAGAGACCCAGTACTTC.